These 13 T cell receptor beta chains were sequenced from one sample in a study of PD-1 blockade in classical Hodgkin lymphoma. All trial patients relapsed after autologous stem cell transplantation. Produced via immunoSEQ multiplex PCR; TCRdb's table is partial and in-frame only. The table includes approximately 59,000 clones, 91% detected once. The sample consisted of peripheral blood mononuclear cells (PBMCs), taken before the second cycle of nivolumab. The receptor source for this set is a human donor with classical Hodgkin lymphoma.

The chain is built from TRBV4-2 and TRBJ2-7; no clear D. Germline CDR1 is LGHNA and CDR2 is YNFKEQ. The CDR3 spans 13 residues. Trimming stripped 0 bases from V and 6 bases from J, with 9 bases between. CDR3 region: CASSQELYSEQYF. The CDR3 nucleotides are TGTGCCAGCAGCCAAGAACTCTATAGCGAGCAGTACTTC.

The rearrangement joins TRBV5-6 to TRBJ2-7; D might be TRBD1 or TRBD2, each matching 5 bases. Germline CDR1 reads SGHDT; CDR2 reads YYEEEE. The CDR3 spans 14 residues. Trimming cost V 5 bases and J 3 bases, with 15 bases left between them. CDR3 loop: CASSEPGPNYEQYF. CDR3 DNA sequence: TGTGCCAGCAGTGAACCGGGACCGAACTACGAGCAGTACTTC.

J is TRBJ2-7 and V is TRBV27, with TRBD1 identical over 7 bases. This CDR3 spans 14 amino acids. Germline V CDR1 and CDR2: MNHEY, SMNVEV (reference sequence). V dropped 5 bases and J dropped 3; count of bases not matched to a gene: 7. The CDR3 bases are TGTGCCAGCAGTCCCCGGGACAGCCACTACGAGCAGTACTTC. It encodes CASSPRDSHYEQYF.

This rearrangement joins TRBV19 to TRBJ2-2; D gene ambiguous. CDR3 length equals 13 residues. Germline CDR1 and CDR2: LNHDA and SQIVND (reference sequence). The CDR3: CAYSGANTGELFF. The CDR3 coding sequence is TGTGCTTATTCCGGAGCTAACACCGGGGAGCTGTTTTTT. Full variable domain (missing parts from reference TRBV19 and TRBJ2-2): DGGITQSPKYLFRKEGQNVTLSCEQNLNHDAMYWYRQDPGQGLRLIYYSQIVNDFQKGDIAEGYSVSREKKESFPLTVTSAQKNPTAFYLCAYSGANTGELFFGEGSRLTVL.

The genes are TRBV9 and TRBJ2-1; maybe TRBD1 (6 bases). This CDR3 contains 13 residues. The germline V gene encodes CDR1 SGDLS and CDR2 YYNGEE. The V and J ends lost 3 bases and 4 bases respectively, with 8 bases between them. CDR3 loop: CASSAGQYNEQFF. The CDR3 DNA sequence: TGTGCCAGCAGCGCCGGACAGTACAATGAGCAGTTCTTC.

The chain is built from TRBV5-6 and TRBJ2-7; possibly TRBD1 for D (6 bases). Germline CDR1 SGHDT, CDR2 YYEEEE. The CDR3 is 14 residues long. The germline V and J ends were trimmed by 4 bases and 2 bases, with 13 bases remaining between them. The CDR3 bases are TGTGCCAGCAGCGTAACAGGGATACCCTACGAGCAGTACTTC. This translates into CASSVTGIPYEQYF.

This clone was found once. The chain has TRBV5-5 and TRBJ2-2, with TRBD1 matching over 9 bases. This CDR3 has 18 amino acids. Trimming took 0 bases from V and 3 from J; bases not matched to a gene: 9. Germline values: CDR1 SGHKS, CDR2 YYEKEE (reference sequence). CDR3 nucleotide sequence: TGTGCCAGCAGCTTGGTCGGGACAGGGAGGGTCGACACCGGGGAGCTGTTTTTT. Its protein is CASSLVGTGRVDTGELFF. The full variable domain, completed using reference TRBV5-5 and TRBJ2-2, is DAGVTQSPTHLIKTRGQQVTLRCSPISGHKSVSWYQQVLGQGPQFIFQYYEKEERGRGNFPDRFSARQFPNYSSELNVNALLLGDSALYLCASSLVGTGRVDTGELFFGEGSRLTVL.

The chain carries TRBV2 and TRBJ2-5, with D perhaps TRBD2 (8 bases). Trimming took 6 bases from V and 7 from J, leaving 21 bases between them. The CDR3 extends over 15 amino acids. CDR1 SNHLY and CDR2 FYNNEI come from the germline V gene. CDR3 in DNA: TGTGCCAGCAGCTCCTGGACTAGCTCAGGGGGGACCCAGTACTTC. It codes for CASSSWTSSGGTQYF.

This clone occurred once. The chain recombines TRBV19 with TRBJ2-5, with 13 bases aligning to TRBD2. The ends lost 4 bases at V and 4 bases at J; junction bases unmatched: 3. This CDR3 region has 15 residues. Germline values: CDR1 LNHDA, CDR2 SQIVND (reference sequence). CDR3 nucleotides: TGTGCCAGTAGTAGGACTAGCGGGAGTGGAGAGACCCAGTACTTC. It translates to CASSRTSGSGETQYF.

This rearrangement joins TRBV7-7 to TRBJ2-7, with a tentative D call TRBD1 (5 bases). Germline V gene lookup returns CDR1 SSHAT and CDR2 FNYEAQ (reference sequence). Trimming took off 3 bases at V and 5 bases at J, with 11 bases between the two ends. This CDR3 contains 13 residues. CDR3 amino acids: CASSFTRAHEQYF. The CDR3 DNA reads TGTGCCAGCAGCTTTACCAGGGCACACGAGCAGTACTTC.

The chain has TRBV28 and TRBJ2-5, with 7 nucleotides matching TRBD1. Unmatched junction bases numbered 3, after V lost 4 bases and J lost 1 base. This CDR3 comprises 14 residues. Germline V gene sequence: CDR1 MDHEN, CDR2 SYDVKM. CDR3 sequence (DNA): TGTGCCAGCAGTTCCGGGACAGTCCAAGAGACCCAGTACTTC. It is translated as CASSSGTVQETQYF.

This chain joins TRBV25-1 and TRBJ1-3; no clear D. V was cut by 3 bases and J by 4 bases, with 4 bases left in between. Per germline, CDR1 MGHDK and CDR2 SYGVNS. The CDR3 extends over 12 amino acids. The CDR3 region is CASSDKGNTIYF. The CDR3 region has the DNA TGTGCCAGCAGTGATAAAGGAAACACCATATATTTT.

V gene TRBV7-6 combines with J gene TRBJ1-1, with D possibly being TRBD1 (6 bases). V lost 5 bases and J 6 bases, leaving 13 bases between the germline ends. The CDR3 totals 13 residues. CDR1 and CDR2 from the germline V gene are SGHVS and FNYEAQ. The CDR3 loop is CASSPTGSPEAFF. In DNA, the CDR3 is TGTGCCAGCAGCCCTACAGGGTCCCCTGAAGCTTTCTTT.